This T cell receptor beta chain was identified in a study of T-cell reconstitution after alpha-beta-depleted transplantation in children (dated by TCRdb to the mid-2010s). The study in broad terms: Using TCR repertoire profiling, the study quantitatively followed how T-cell immune reconstitution unfolded in children after TCRalphabeta/CD19-depleted allogeneic hematopoietic cell transplantation.

As concerns this clonotype: Which antigen it targets is not known. It has no much larger one-base neighbor in the sample; base qualities were not kept.

Broader findings and caveats from the paper: The frequencies of hyperexpanded clones fell over the following months, and after one year, T-cell counts and TCRbeta diversity were mostly attributed to newly produced T cells. In some patients, the high TCRbeta diversity seen at day 60 was put down to recipient T cells and intrathymic progenitors that had survived conditioning. The apparently early alphabetaT-cell count recovery about two months after transplant was reportedly dependent on only several hundred rapidly expanded clones derived from non-depleted graft cells.

For CDR1 and CDR2, the germline V gene lists MDHEN and SYDVKM. Including cysteine and phenylalanine, the CDR3 has 11 amino acids. Just the 33-base CDR3 DNA is kept, in frame starting at base 1. The germline ends are 12 bases apart after V is trimmed by 7 bases and J by 9 bases. Read against the paper, the sample's treatment or condition label means: allogeneic hematopoietic cell transplantation with graft depleted of TCRalphabeta T cells and CD19 B cells. Transplant recipients were children who received TCRalphabeta/CD19-depleted allogeneic hematopoietic cell grafts. To prepare the library, PCR was applied. For sequencing, an Illumina HiSeq 2500 was employed. TCR libraries were prepared with molecular barcoding, using unique molecular identifiers to normalize TCRbeta repertoire quantification. Starting from the raw public reads, TCRdb applied fastp trimming at Q25, assembled clones with MiXCR and retained in-frame beta chains. Rows are unified per CDR3 protein, each entry keeping the most common DNA and genes. The table for this sample lists hundreds of thousands of distinct CDR3 sequences; approximately 13% of them were counted only once. The ten largest clonotypes hold 2.2% of the sample.

The sequenced sample was PBMCs, mostly from graft donor cells, obtained 360 days after TCRalphabeta/CD19-depleted stem cell transplant. The chain was built from TRBV28 and TRBJ1-2; the D gene cannot be resolved reliably. This sequence originates from a male patient aged 10-17 years who had a stem cell transplant for acute myeloid leukemia, so the T cells may come from the graft donor. Here the CDR3 is given as CASTPGSSYTF. The DNA sequence is as follows: TGTGCCAGCACCCCCGGTAGCAGCTACACCTTC.